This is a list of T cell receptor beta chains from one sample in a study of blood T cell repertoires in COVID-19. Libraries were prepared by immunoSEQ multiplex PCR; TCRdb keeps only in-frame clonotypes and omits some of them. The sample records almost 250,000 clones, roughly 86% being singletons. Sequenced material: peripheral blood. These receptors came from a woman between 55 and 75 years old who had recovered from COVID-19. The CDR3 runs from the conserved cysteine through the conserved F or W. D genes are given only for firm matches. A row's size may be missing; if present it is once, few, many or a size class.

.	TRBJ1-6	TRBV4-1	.	TGCGCCAGCAGGTCCCGGGGGTTGGGTTCACCCCTCCACTTT	CASRSRGLGSPLHF
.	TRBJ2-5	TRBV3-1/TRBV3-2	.	TGTGCCAGCAGCCAAGTGGGAGCGACCCAAGAGACCCAGTACTTC	CASSQVGATQETQYF
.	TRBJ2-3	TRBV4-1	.	TGCGCCAGCAGCCAAGATAAGGGGACTGGCACAGATACGCAGTATTTT	CASSQDKGTGTDTQYF
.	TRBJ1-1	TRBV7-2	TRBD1	TGTGCCAGCAGAGAGACAGGGGGCACGGGAACTGAAGCTTTCTTT	CASRETGGTGTEAFF
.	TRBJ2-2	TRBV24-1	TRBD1	TGTGCCACCAGGGGGACAGGGAACACCGGGGAGCTGTTTTTT	CATRGTGNTGELFF
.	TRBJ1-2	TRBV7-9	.	TGTGCCAGCAGCTTAGTTGTGCCAGACTATGGCTACACCTTC	CASSLVVPDYGYTF
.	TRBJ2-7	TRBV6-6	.	TGTGCCAGCAGACCTATACCAGGGTTCCCCTACGAGCAGTACTTC	CASRPIPGFPYEQYF
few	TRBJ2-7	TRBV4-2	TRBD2	TGTGCCAGCAGCCAAGATCTTAGTAGCGGGGCCTCCTACGAGCAGTACTTC	CASSQDLSSGASYEQYF
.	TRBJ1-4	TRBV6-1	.	TGTGCCAGCAGTGAACGGTGGGGGGGCAATGAAAAACTGTTTTTT	CASSERWGGNEKLFF
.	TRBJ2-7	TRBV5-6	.	TGTGCCAGCAGCTTAGGAGGAATAGGTCGCGAGCAGTACTTC	CASSLGGIGREQYF
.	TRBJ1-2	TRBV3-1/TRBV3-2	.	TGTGCCAGCAGCCAAGGGACAGCTAAGGGCTACACCTTC	CASSQGTAKGYTF
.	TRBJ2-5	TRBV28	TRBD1	TGTGCCAGCAGTACCTGGACAGGGGGGAACGAAGAGACCCAGTACTTC	CASSTWTGGNEETQYF
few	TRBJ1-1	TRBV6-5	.	TGTGCCAGCAGCTCGGGTTCGCATAGTACTGAAGCTTTCTTT	CASSSGSHSTEAFF
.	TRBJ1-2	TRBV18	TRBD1	TGTGCCAGCTCAGTGGACAGGGACGACTATGGCTACACCTTC	CASSVDRDDYGYTF
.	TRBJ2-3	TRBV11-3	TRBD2	TGTGCCAGCAGCCTAGGGGGCGGGGGGGTAACAGATACGCAGTATTTT	CASSLGGGGVTDTQYF
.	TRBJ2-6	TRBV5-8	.	TGTGCCAGCAGCTCTTTTCTAGGACTGATAGCTGGGGCCAACGTCCTGACTTTC	CASSSFLGLIAGANVLTF
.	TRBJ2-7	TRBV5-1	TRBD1	TGCGCCAGCAGCCTTGGACAGGGTTTCGACGAGCAGTACTTC	CASSLGQGFDEQYF
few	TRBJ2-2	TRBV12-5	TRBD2	TGTGCTAGTGGTTTGGTACGGGGAGCGGGGGGTTCGAACACCGGGGAGCTGTTTTTT	CASGLVRGAGGSNTGELFF
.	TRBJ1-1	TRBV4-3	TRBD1	TGCGCCAGCAGCCCCGGGACAGGGTTGATGAACACTGAAGCTTTCTTT	CASSPGTGLMNTEAFF
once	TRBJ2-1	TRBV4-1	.	TGCGCCAGCAGCCAAGATCGTGGGCCCGACAATGAGCAGTTCTTC	CASSQDRGPDNEQFF
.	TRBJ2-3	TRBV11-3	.	TGTGCCAGCAGCTTAGATAGTAGCCTTACGCAGTATTTT	CASSLDSSLTQYF
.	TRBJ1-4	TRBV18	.	TGTGCCAGCTCACCACCTTTGACAGACAATGAAAAACTGTTTTTT	CASSPPLTDNEKLFF
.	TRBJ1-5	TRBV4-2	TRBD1	TGTGCCAGCAGCCAACTAGGACAGGGTCCAGGGAAACCCCAGCATTTT	CASSQLGQGPGKPQHF
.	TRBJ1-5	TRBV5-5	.	TGTGCCAGCAGCTTGACAGGGAGAAGCAATCAGCCCCAGCATTTT	CASSLTGRSNQPQHF
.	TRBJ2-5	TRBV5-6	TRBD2	TGTGCCAGCAGCTATAGCGGGTCAACACAAGAGACCCAGTACTTC	CASSYSGSTQETQYF
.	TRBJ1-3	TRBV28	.	TGTGCCAGCGTAGACAGCAACTCTGGAAACACCATATATTTT	CASVDSNSGNTIYF
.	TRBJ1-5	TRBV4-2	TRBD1	TGTGCCAGCAGCCAAGCGGGGACAGGTTATAGCAATCAGCCCCAGCATTTT	CASSQAGTGYSNQPQHF
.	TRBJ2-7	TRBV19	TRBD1	TGTGCCAGTAGTAAGGGACAGCCCTACGAGCAGTACTTC	CASSKGQPYEQYF
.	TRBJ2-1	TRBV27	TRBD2	TGTGCCAGCAGTTTGGGACTAGCCTCTGAGCAGTTCTTC	CASSLGLASEQFF